The rows below give T cell receptor beta chains drawn from one sample of a study of blood T cell repertoires in COVID-19. The protocol was immunoSEQ multiplex PCR, while the TCRdb copy is restricted to in-frame clones and leaves out a portion. Here the sample spans 150,000 to 200,000 clones, roughly 79% being singletons. The sample taken for sequencing was peripheral blood. These receptors were collected from a man between 60 and 70 years old with active or convalescent COVID-19. The CDR3 runs from the conserved cysteine through the conserved F or W. D genes are given only for firm matches. Rows may omit the clone size; those that give it use once, few, many or a size class.

CDR3aa: CASSSSRQETQYF
CDR3nt: TGTGCCAGCAGCTCAAGCCGACAAGAGACCCAGTACTTC
d_gene: .
j_gene: TRBJ2-5
abundance: .
v_gene: TRBV7-2

CDR3aa: CASSPPSGGYNEQFF
CDR3nt: TGTGCCAGCAGCCCGCCGAGCGGGGGCTACAATGAGCAGTTCTTC
d_gene: TRBD2
j_gene: TRBJ2-1
abundance: .
v_gene: TRBV11-2

CDR3aa: CASSLPRGGAREQYF
CDR3nt: TGTGCCAGCAGTTTACCCCGGGGGGGGGCTAGGGAGCAGTACTTC
d_gene: TRBD2
j_gene: TRBJ2-7
abundance: few
v_gene: TRBV28

CDR3aa: CASRQGTWGNEQYF
CDR3nt: TGTGCCAGCAGGCAGGGGACCTGGGGAAACGAGCAGTACTTC
d_gene: .
j_gene: TRBJ2-7
abundance: .
v_gene: TRBV2

CDR3aa: CASRAGSYEQYF
CDR3nt: TGTGCCAGCAGGGCGGGGTCCTACGAGCAGTACTTC
d_gene: .
j_gene: TRBJ2-7
abundance: .
v_gene: TRBV6-5

CDR3aa: CASSPPGRLQDYGYTF
CDR3nt: TGTGCCAGCAGTCCCCCCGGGAGACTCCAAGACTATGGCTACACCTTC
d_gene: .
j_gene: TRBJ1-2
abundance: .
v_gene: TRBV28

CDR3aa: CASSRGGVGEQFF
CDR3nt: TGTGCCAGCAGTCGCGGGGGGGTAGGGGAGCAGTTCTTC
d_gene: TRBD2
j_gene: TRBJ2-1
abundance: .
v_gene: TRBV27

CDR3aa: CASSSPRVQGTDTQYF
CDR3nt: TGTGCCAGCAGTTCCCCACGGGTGCAGGGGACAGATACGCAGTATTTT
d_gene: .
j_gene: TRBJ2-3
abundance: .
v_gene: TRBV5-4

CDR3aa: CASSIYRTDTQYF
CDR3nt: TGTGCCAGTAGTATTTACAGAACAGATACGCAGTATTTT
d_gene: .
j_gene: TRBJ2-3
abundance: .
v_gene: TRBV19

CDR3aa: CASSGRIAGVLETQYF
CDR3nt: TGTGCCAGCAGTGGTAGGATAGCGGGAGTTTTGGAGACCCAGTACTTC
d_gene: TRBD2
j_gene: TRBJ2-5
abundance: .
v_gene: TRBV25-1

CDR3aa: CASSWGRGSYEQYF
CDR3nt: TGCGCCAGCAGCTGGGGTAGGGGGTCCTACGAGCAGTACTTC
d_gene: .
j_gene: TRBJ2-7
abundance: .
v_gene: TRBV5-1

CDR3aa: CASSLTAAAMNTEAFF
CDR3nt: TGTGCCAGCAGCTTAACCGCGGCAGCCATGAACACTGAAGCTTTCTTT
d_gene: .
j_gene: TRBJ1-1
abundance: .
v_gene: TRBV11-2

CDR3aa: CASSEGQGADTQYF
CDR3nt: TGTGCCAGCAGTGAAGGCCAGGGTGCAGATACGCAGTATTTT
d_gene: .
j_gene: TRBJ2-3
abundance: once
v_gene: TRBV6-1

CDR3aa: CASSPTGMRDEQYF
CDR3nt: TGTGCCAGCAGCCCGACAGGGATGAGAGACGAGCAGTACTTC
d_gene: TRBD1
j_gene: TRBJ2-7
abundance: many
v_gene: TRBV28

CDR3aa: CASSLRGLDQPQHF
CDR3nt: TGTGCCAGCAGCCTAAGGGGGCTTGATCAGCCCCAGCATTTT
d_gene: TRBD1
j_gene: TRBJ1-5
abundance: .
v_gene: TRBV11-2

CDR3aa: CASSLAGGTNEQFF
CDR3nt: TGTGCCAGTAGCTTAGCGGGAGGAACCAATGAGCAGTTCTTC
d_gene: TRBD2
j_gene: TRBJ2-1
abundance: .
v_gene: TRBV19

CDR3aa: CASSLQVQDSPLHF
CDR3nt: TGCGCCAGCAGCCTACAGGTACAGGATTCACCCCTCCACTTT
d_gene: .
j_gene: TRBJ1-6
abundance: many
v_gene: TRBV4-1

CDR3aa: CASSLAGGMAYEQYF
CDR3nt: TGCGCCAGCAGCTTGGCTGGCGGGATGGCCTACGAGCAGTACTTC
d_gene: .
j_gene: TRBJ2-7
abundance: .
v_gene: TRBV5-1

CDR3aa: CASSLGGAGGKETQYF
CDR3nt: TGTGCCAGCAGCTTGGGTGGGGCCGGCGGGAAAGAGACCCAGTACTTC
d_gene: .
j_gene: TRBJ2-5
abundance: .
v_gene: TRBV5-4

CDR3aa: CASSSTGVEQYF
CDR3nt: TGTGCCAGCAGTTCGACAGGGGTCGAGCAGTACTTC
d_gene: TRBD1
j_gene: TRBJ2-7
abundance: few
v_gene: TRBV27

CDR3aa: CASLPSRGQGEGNEKLFF
CDR3nt: TGTGCCAGCCTCCCCTCGAGGGGACAGGGGGAAGGTAATGAAAAACTGTTTTTT
d_gene: TRBD1
j_gene: TRBJ1-4
abundance: .
v_gene: TRBV19

CDR3aa: CASSQDPASGRAGELFF
CDR3nt: TGCGCCAGCAGCCAAGACCCAGCTAGCGGGAGGGCCGGGGAGCTGTTTTTT
d_gene: TRBD2
j_gene: TRBJ2-2
abundance: .
v_gene: TRBV4-3

CDR3aa: CAGGYTKETQYF
CDR3nt: TGTGCCGGAGGGTATACGAAAGAGACCCAGTACTTC
d_gene: .
j_gene: TRBJ2-5
abundance: .
v_gene: TRBV10-3

CDR3aa: CASSEIYRGSGANVLTF
CDR3nt: TGTGCCAGCAGTGAAATTTACAGGGGCTCTGGGGCCAACGTCCTGACTTTC
d_gene: TRBD1
j_gene: TRBJ2-6
abundance: .
v_gene: TRBV28

CDR3aa: CASSLRAGQGFYEQYF
CDR3nt: TGTGCCAGCAGTTTAAGGGCGGGACAGGGGTTCTACGAGCAGTACTTC
d_gene: TRBD1
j_gene: TRBJ2-7
abundance: .
v_gene: TRBV27

CDR3aa: CASSKGDYGYTF
CDR3nt: TGTGCCAGCAGTAAAGGAGACTATGGCTACACCTTC
d_gene: .
j_gene: TRBJ1-2
abundance: .
v_gene: TRBV6-6

CDR3aa: CASSPSGRRQETQYF
CDR3nt: TGTGCCAGCAGCCCTAGCGGGAGAAGGCAAGAGACCCAGTACTTC
d_gene: TRBD2
j_gene: TRBJ2-5
abundance: .
v_gene: TRBV4-2

CDR3aa: CASSAGAKNIQYF
CDR3nt: TGCGCCAGCAGCGCCGGAGCCAAAAACATTCAGTACTTC
d_gene: .
j_gene: TRBJ2-4
abundance: .
v_gene: TRBV5-1

CDR3aa: CASSPLGADTDTQYF
CDR3nt: TGTGCCAGCAGCCCTCTGGGGGCCGACACAGATACGCAGTATTTT
d_gene: .
j_gene: TRBJ2-3
abundance: .
v_gene: TRBV7-2

CDR3aa: CASSLVSRQNYEQYF
CDR3nt: TGTGCCAGCAGCTTAGTGTCCAGACAGAACTACGAGCAGTACTTC
d_gene: .
j_gene: TRBJ2-7
abundance: .
v_gene: TRBV7-2

CDR3aa: CASSFSRDLWYF
CDR3nt: TGTGCCAGCAGTTTTTCCCGGGATCTATGGTACTTC
d_gene: .
j_gene: TRBJ2-7
abundance: .
v_gene: TRBV6-5

CDR3aa: CATSRDRGYEQYF
CDR3nt: TGTGCCACCAGCAGAGACCGGGGGTACGAGCAGTACTTC
d_gene: .
j_gene: TRBJ2-7
abundance: .
v_gene: TRBV15

CDR3aa: CASSRPGDSPLHF
CDR3nt: TGCGCCAGCAGTAGACCGGGGGATTCACCCCTCCACTTT
d_gene: .
j_gene: TRBJ1-6
abundance: few
v_gene: TRBV5-1

CDR3aa: CAISEFYYNEQFF
CDR3nt: TGTGCCATCAGTGAGTTTTATTACAATGAGCAGTTCTTC
d_gene: .
j_gene: TRBJ2-1
abundance: .
v_gene: TRBV10-3

CDR3aa: CASSELGQNTEAFF
CDR3nt: TGTGCCAGCAGTGAACTAGGACAGAACACTGAAGCTTTCTTT
d_gene: .
j_gene: TRBJ1-1
abundance: few
v_gene: TRBV6-1

CDR3aa: CASSQSGLTDGRGYTF
CDR3nt: TGTGCCAGCAGCCAATCCGGACTCACGGACGGAAGGGGCTACACCTTC
d_gene: .
j_gene: TRBJ1-2
abundance: .
v_gene: TRBV3-1/TRBV3-2

CDR3aa: CASSLGPWGDEQYF
CDR3nt: TGTGCCAGCAGCTTAGGCCCCTGGGGCGACGAGCAGTACTTC
d_gene: .
j_gene: TRBJ2-7
abundance: .
v_gene: TRBV7-2

CDR3aa: CASSREGLWNTEAFF
CDR3nt: TGTGCCAGCAGCCGTGAGGGTTTATGGAACACTGAAGCTTTCTTT
d_gene: .
j_gene: TRBJ1-1
abundance: .
v_gene: TRBV14

CDR3aa: CASSATGFGSGANVLTF
CDR3nt: TGTGCCAGCAGCGCTACAGGGTTTGGCTCTGGGGCCAACGTCCTGACTTTC
d_gene: .
j_gene: TRBJ2-6
abundance: few
v_gene: TRBV9

CDR3aa: CASSRQGAMNTEAFF
CDR3nt: TGTGCCAGCAGTCGGCAGGGTGCGATGAACACTGAAGCTTTCTTT
d_gene: .
j_gene: TRBJ1-1
abundance: .
v_gene: TRBV27

CDR3aa: CASSFSQGGGEAFF
CDR3nt: TGTGCCAGCAGCTTCTCCCAAGGGGGCGGGGAGGCTTTCTTT
d_gene: TRBD1
j_gene: TRBJ1-1
abundance: few
v_gene: TRBV7-8

CDR3aa: CASKKGKGETQYF
CDR3nt: TGTGCCTCCAAGAAGGGGAAAGGAGAGACCCAGTACTTC
d_gene: .
j_gene: TRBJ2-5
abundance: .
v_gene: TRBV19

CDR3aa: CASGPGQIYEQYF
CDR3nt: TGTGCCAGCGGTCCGGGACAGATCTACGAGCAGTACTTC
d_gene: TRBD1
j_gene: TRBJ2-7
abundance: .
v_gene: TRBV7-2

CDR3aa: CASSHPPGEGSPLHF
CDR3nt: TGCGCCAGCAGCCACCCCCCCGGGGAGGGTTCACCCCTCCACTTT
d_gene: .
j_gene: TRBJ1-6
abundance: many
v_gene: TRBV4-3

CDR3aa: CASSLWDRQAEAFF
CDR3nt: TGTGCCAGCAGCTTGTGGGATAGACAGGCTGAAGCTTTCTTT
d_gene: .
j_gene: TRBJ1-1
abundance: .
v_gene: TRBV7-9

CDR3aa: CASSASQGLDTEAFF
CDR3nt: TGTGCCAGTAGTGCCTCACAGGGGCTGGACACTGAAGCTTTCTTT
d_gene: TRBD1
j_gene: TRBJ1-1
abundance: .
v_gene: TRBV19

CDR3aa: CASSQVMGLAEYEQYF
CDR3nt: TGCGCCAGCAGCCAAGTTATGGGACTAGCGGAGTACGAGCAGTACTTC
d_gene: TRBD2
j_gene: TRBJ2-7
abundance: .
v_gene: TRBV4-1

CDR3aa: CASSQEVSKANYGYTF
CDR3nt: TGTGCCAGCAGCCAAGAAGTTTCTAAAGCTAACTATGGCTACACCTTC
d_gene: .
j_gene: TRBJ1-2
abundance: once
v_gene: TRBV4-2

CDR3aa: CASSSPPRTGRNEKLFF
CDR3nt: TGTGCCAGCAGTTCGCCCCCCCGGACAGGGCGAAATGAAAAACTGTTTTTT
d_gene: TRBD1
j_gene: TRBJ1-4
abundance: .
v_gene: TRBV28

CDR3aa: CASSSGGLAVLANTGELFF
CDR3nt: TGTGCCAGTAGCTCTGGAGGGCTAGCGGTTCTCGCGAACACCGGGGAGCTGTTTTTT
d_gene: TRBD2
j_gene: TRBJ2-2
abundance: once
v_gene: TRBV19

CDR3aa: CASSLSGRGNQPQHF
CDR3nt: TGTGCCAGCAGTTTATCAGGGAGGGGCAATCAGCCCCAGCATTTT
d_gene: .
j_gene: TRBJ1-5
abundance: .
v_gene: TRBV28

CDR3aa: CASSRGQDTQYF
CDR3nt: TGTGCCAGTTCGAGGGGGCAAGATACGCAGTATTTT
d_gene: TRBD1
j_gene: TRBJ2-3
abundance: .
v_gene: TRBV27

CDR3aa: CASSLPLAGGRETQYF
CDR3nt: TGTGCCAGCAGCCTCCCACTAGCGGGAGGGCGGGAGACCCAGTACTTC
d_gene: TRBD2
j_gene: TRBJ2-5
abundance: .
v_gene: TRBV7-2

CDR3aa: CASSPHERVSNQPQHF
CDR3nt: TGTGCCAGCAGCCCTCACGAGAGAGTTAGCAATCAGCCCCAGCATTTT
d_gene: .
j_gene: TRBJ1-5
abundance: few
v_gene: TRBV27

CDR3aa: CASSHLGAGETQYF
CDR3nt: TGCGCCAGCAGCCACCTGGGCGCTGGAGAGACCCAGTACTTC
d_gene: .
j_gene: TRBJ2-5
abundance: .
v_gene: TRBV4-3

CDR3aa: CASSFRGLRAGGNQPQHF
CDR3nt: TGTGCCAGCAGTTTCCGGGGATTAAGAGCGGGAGGCAATCAGCCCCAGCATTTT
d_gene: .
j_gene: TRBJ1-5
abundance: .
v_gene: TRBV27

CDR3aa: CASSQVVRGAGTGELFF
CDR3nt: TGTGCCAGCAGCCAAGTTGTCAGGGGGGCCGGCACCGGGGAGCTGTTTTTT
d_gene: .
j_gene: TRBJ2-2
abundance: .
v_gene: TRBV4-2

CDR3aa: CASSQTGTSGPDTQYF
CDR3nt: TGCGCCAGCAGCCAAACCGGGACTAGCGGCCCAGATACGCAGTATTTT
d_gene: TRBD2
j_gene: TRBJ2-3
abundance: .
v_gene: TRBV4-3